This TCR beta chain was documented in a study of blood T cell repertoires in COVID-19. Study background: Acute-phase and convalescent COVID-19 samples originated in the United States, Italy and Spain. PBMCs, B-cell-depleted T cells, or T cells were the source of the cDNA or gDNA that made up the material.

The CDR3 contains 14 residues. V was pared by 4 bases and J by 6 bases, with 14 bases between. Germline V CDR1 and CDR2: SNHLY, FYNNEI. Authors' methods: Using reference gene primer amplification, nucleated cell counts were estimated. Sequencing was performed with immunoSEQ multiplex PCR; in TCRdb, only in-frame clones are kept and a portion is missing. V and J calls and clone size are given by that table; D and trimming were obtained from the DNA. The table shows around 130,000 clones, with around 80% occurring only once. The chain links TRBV2 to TRBJ2-3; D gene unclear. This TCR came from a woman aged 55-70 years with acute or convalescent COVID-19. Sequencing used peripheral blood. The CDR3 loop reads CASSVQFTSDTQYF. CDR3 sequence (DNA): TGTGCCAGCAGTGTCCAGTTTACGTCCGATACGCAGTATTTT.